This T cell receptor (beta chain) was captured in a study of technical replicates of blood from a few donors. The CDR3 loop spans 11 amino acids. Germline-derived CDR1 and CDR2 are MDHEN and SYDVKM. With 8 bases removed from V and 7 bases from J, the gap between germline ends came to 8 bases. The data were produced by immunoSEQ multiplex PCR, yet TCRdb's version contains in-frame clones alone and is incomplete. The sample records fewer than 90,000 clones, 70% to 90% being singletons. The genes are TRBV28 and TRBJ2-2, with D perhaps matching TRBD2 (5 bases). The sequence was obtained from a human donor in good health. Sequenced sample: T cells isolated from PBMCs. CDR3 in DNA: TGTGCCAGCGAAAGCGGCGGGGAGCTGTTTTTT. It specifies CASESGGELFF. Looking up the rest from reference TRBV28 and TRBJ2-2 gives the full variable domain: DVKVTQSSRYLVKRTGEKVFLECVQDMDHENMFWYRQDPGLGLRLIYFSYDVKMKEKGDIPEGYSVSREKKERFSLILESASTNQTSMYLCASESGGELFFGEGSRLTVL.